This T cell receptor beta chain is from a study of human T cells and chemical hapten exposure (dated by TCRdb to the early 2020s). In terms of the full investigation: For sensitization, 2% DPC in acetone was applied to a roughly 2 cm by roughly 2 cm area of upper inner arm skin. Throughout the roughly 25-week study period, patients were also given weekly therapeutic DPC doses on the scalp. Patch testing was performed on the upper back with Finn chambers containing 0.01% DPC, and the patch tests were scored after 6 days according to International Contact Dermatitis Research Group standards. Alopecia areata with under or over 50% scalp involvement, alopecia totalis and alopecia universalis were represented in the patient cohort, which was mostly female. Libraries were pooled for sequencing, and per-sample TCR yields varied mainly because of small differences in library volumes within the pool. The study tracked peripheral blood TCR repertoire changes in vivo during primary and secondary sensitization to the hapten diphenylcyclopropenone (DPC) in alopecia patients. Blood samples were taken from patients before sensitization (week 0) and then at 2, 6 and about 24 weeks after DPC sensitization. Blood for TCR sequencing was provided by twenty-nine alopecia patients at one to four time points (pre-sensitization, 2, 6 and 24 weeks). What the work shows at the level of the full study, not this receptor alone: DPC sensitization did not change the number of TCRs with a frequency above 1 in 1000, and there was no evidence of changes in global repertoire structure. The number of PT1 expanded TCRs positively correlated with patch test score, significant at thresholds 8, 16 and 32 but not 4. Alopecia, a presumed autoimmune disease, was present in all patients, so the immune response of the patients might differ from that of healthy individuals. Expanded TCRs formed significantly more large CDR3 similarity clusters than pre-sensitization or healthy control sets, consistent with antigen-driven responses. After repeated subsampling, changes were observed in the strength of the expansion versus patch-test correlation and in the threshold at which the correlation became significant.

V is pruned by 7 bases and J by 4 bases, leaving 7 bases of the junction without a gene match. As encoded in the germline V gene, CDR1 is MNHEY while CDR2 is SVGEGT. Reading from cysteine to phenylalanine, the CDR3 counts 14 amino acids. Just CDR3 DNA is preserved here, 42 bases in frame from base 1. Turning to this clonotype: The antigen it binds to is not known. No qualities accompany the bases; no much larger clone lies one base away.

The time point label on this specimen signifies: patch test 1, 2 weeks after DPC sensitization. The meaning of the sample's treatment or condition label: therapeutic diphenylcyclopropenone sensitization with weekly scalp DPC. At every patch-test visit, the blood draw took place before the patch test was put on. Patients were eligible if aged 18 to 70, diagnosed with alopecia and judged suitable for DPC therapy, and pregnant patients were excluded. Total RNA was isolated from unfractionated whole blood collected in Tempus Blood RNA tubes. Libraries came from RACE. Instrument used: NextSeq 500. During library preparation, unique molecular identifiers were attached to individual cDNA molecules so that TCRs could be counted quantitatively and reproducibly. Both TCR alpha and TCR beta chains were sequenced from each blood RNA sample. Regarding the original processing steps: A median of around 100,000 TCRs per sample was observed, with a range of about 20,000 to 750,000. V, J and CDR3 annotation of the TCR reads was performed with the Decombinator software suite. Every sample was subsampled to the same number of TCRs (28,000) for the PS versus PT1 abundance plots. TCRs were defined as expanded if absent before sensitization and observed at least eight times at the 2-week time point. Starting from the raw public reads, TCRdb applied fastp trimming at Q25, assembled clones with MiXCR and retained in-frame beta chains. Every distinct CDR3 protein forms one entry, paired with its most common genes and DNA. TCRdb, not the original authors, processed these V and J calls. The sample yields 85,000 to 100,000 distinct CDR3 sequences; roughly 12% were counted once. The ten largest clones take up approximately 2% of the sample.

Sequencing was performed on whole blood, taken in connection with sensitization to the hapten diphenylcyclopropenone (DPC). The sequence joins TRBV6-2 or TRBV6-3 to TRBJ2-1, with 7 junctional bases fitting TRBD1. This sequence was found in a woman aged 40-49 years with alopecia areata. Some clones in this sample may be carry-over from other donors' samples. The CDR3 sequence is CASTYRDRYNEQFF. Read as DNA, the sequence is TGTGCCAGCACCTACCGGGACAGATACAATGAGCAGTTCTTC.